This T cell receptor beta chain was profiled in a study of cytomegalovirus exposure and HLA in healthy donors. V was pared by 3 bases and J by 3 bases, with 11 bases between. Germline CDR1 and CDR2: KGHSH and LQKENI. This CDR3 is 15 amino acids long. The PCR ran on 60 Vbeta and 13 Jbeta primers. Here immunoSEQ multiplex PCR was the method, and the copy in TCRdb shows in-frame clones only, minus some. Among tens of thousands of clones, approximately 75% were seen once, and the ten largest hold about 7.6%. The TCR originated in a man between 60 and 70 years old in good health and CMV-seropositive. Sequencing was done on a sample of PBMCs. The rearrangement joins TRBV18 to TRBJ1-4; D unresolved. CDR3 residues: CASSPLREPNEKLFF. CDR3 sequence (DNA): TGTGCCAGCTCACCTTTACGGGAACCTAATGAAAAACTGTTTTTT.